Below are 4 T cell receptor beta chains sequenced from a single sample in a study of cytomegalovirus exposure and HLA in healthy donors. Amplification used 60 Vbeta primers and 13 Jbeta primers. The repertoire was sequenced with immunoSEQ multiplex PCR; TCRdb's copy has only in-frame clones and lacks some. The sample has some 180,000 clones, 9.5% seen once. Sequencing used PBMCs. These receptors all come from a woman in her 30s in good health and CMV-seropositive.

The V gene is TRBV7-2, the J gene TRBJ1-1, with 9 bases lining up with TRBD1. CDR3 size: 15 residues. Germline trimming cut 5 bases from V and 7 bases from J; bases unmatched to any gene: 11. Germline V CDR1 and CDR2: SGHTA, FQGNSA. The CDR3 nucleotides are TGTGCCAGCAGCCCCCTAGGGACAGGGTATTTTGAAGCTTTCTTT. Its translation is CASSPLGTGYFEAFF.

This clone occurred a few times. The chain is built from TRBV14 and TRBJ2-7; 9 bases fit TRBD1. This CDR3 has 15 amino acids. CDR1 is SGHDN and CDR2 is FVKESK in the germline V gene. The V and J ends lost 4 bases and 3 bases, in that order; junction bases with no gene match: 7. The CDR3 is CASSRRDRVRYEQYF. The CDR3, as DNA: TGTGCCAGCAGCCGCCGGGACAGGGTACGCTACGAGCAGTACTTC.

The V gene is TRBV2, the J gene TRBJ1-4; 8 bases align to TRBD1. Germline V gives CDR1 SNHLY, CDR2 FYNNEI. J lost 6 bases, V lost 6 bases, and 9 bases had no gene match. This CDR3 has 15 residues. The CDR3 reads CASRGDRGQYEKLFF. The CDR3 DNA follows: TGTGCCAGCAGAGGCGACAGGGGTCAGTATGAAAAACTGTTTTTT.

This clone was observed a few times. The chain combines TRBV27 with TRBJ2-3; D is possibly TRBD1 (6 bases). The CDR3 totals 15 residues. Per the germline V gene, CDR1 is MNHEY and CDR2 is SMNVEV (reference sequence). With 4 bases removed from V and 0 bases from J, the gap between germline ends came to 11 bases. The CDR3 protein is CASSSTGHSTDTQYF. CDR3 nucleotide sequence: TGTGCCAGCAGTTCTACGGGACACAGCACAGATACGCAGTATTTT.